This is a list of T cell receptor beta chains from one sample in a study of blood T cell repertoires in COVID-19. Measured with immunoSEQ multiplex PCR; TCRdb has only the in-frame clones, and not every one. Of around 230,000 clones listed, 87% are singletons. Sequenced sample: PBMCs or T cells enriched from blood (not recorded which). The source is a man between 18 and 29 years old with acute COVID-19. CDR3s leave out the opening cysteine and the closing phenylalanine or tryptophan.

v_call	j_call	cdr3_aa
TRBV27	TRBJ1-5	ASSDTWGQPQH
TRBV27	TRBJ1-6	ASSRLGTGGHGDYNSPLH
TRBV11-2	TRBJ2-1	ASSTSGSIGDEQF
TRBV3-1/TRBV3-2	TRBJ2-5	ASSPRQDQETQY
TRBV30	TRBJ1-2	AWSGRGLNYGYT
TRBV11-3	TRBJ2-7	ASSLNPGQDYEQY
TRBV18	TRBJ2-5	ASSPRRVQETQY
TRBV4-1	TRBJ2-1	ASSQEHRGAYNEQF
TRBV19	TRBJ1-5	ASSIDLLIYSNQPQH
TRBV28	TRBJ1-1	ASSLGGFPDRGRNTEAF
TRBV4-1	TRBJ1-6	ASSQDGGGSGPLH
TRBV5-4	TRBJ2-1	ASSLSSGLGGNEQF
TRBV27	TRBJ1-5	ASSPQGARQPQH
TRBV30	TRBJ2-5	AQGRERETQY
TRBV4-3	TRBJ1-2	ASSQDPQNNYGYT
TRBV7-8	TRBJ1-1	ASSTNPSEAF
TRBV25-1	TRBJ2-1	ASVTYNEQF
TRBV28	TRBJ1-6	ASSPLDRDNSPLH
TRBV15	TRBJ1-3	ATSRVPLRLSSGNTIY
TRBV28	TRBJ2-1	ALGGRRGNEQF
TRBV14	TRBJ1-1	ASSQGGRQNTEAF
TRBV6-5	TRBJ1-4	ASSPPGIGHEKLF
TRBV2	TRBJ2-3	ASRGQAGTDTQY
TRBV4-1	TRBJ2-1	ASSQVRWDRYNEQF
TRBV6-1	TRBJ2-3	ASSELAESTDTQY
TRBV6-2/TRBV6-3	TRBJ1-2	ASSYVGQGANGYT
TRBV11-3	TRBJ2-2	ASVPGQSANTGELF
TRBV28	TRBJ1-6	ASRIGTGRNSPLH
TRBV5-1	TRBJ2-5	ASSRRTSGSLETQY
TRBV2	TRBJ2-1	ASGIAGPPF
TRBV5-1	TRBJ1-3	ASSWTTGSGGNTIY
TRBV5-4	TRBJ2-6	ASSLAGTVPNVLT
TRBV28	TRBJ2-5	ASTVRSGRVETQY
TRBV18	TRBJ2-2	ASSPRSSGRTGELF
TRBV10-3	TRBJ2-7	ASTRDRGSYEQY
TRBV9	TRBJ1-1	ASSADRNTEAF
TRBV18	TRBJ2-3	ASSPTGGPRTDTQY
TRBV24-1	TRBJ1-4	ATSDPEGDNPNEKLF
TRBV9	TRBJ1-5	ASSVVFWSPKPPYSNQPQH
TRBV7-8	TRBJ2-2	ASRLTGVNTGELF